The rows below give T cell receptor beta chains drawn from one sample of a study of blood T cells in healthy people across ages. From the 5' RACE reads, TCRdb called clonotypes with MiXCR, one entry per CDR3 protein. The sample includes 1,500,000 or so distinct CDR3 sequences, approximately 59% of them seen just once. The sample taken for sequencing was blood. These receptors were obtained from a young man in good health. Each CDR3 is given with its conserved first and last residue. The D gene is left open where the match is weak. Size is omitted from some rows. Given values are once, few, many or a class for expanded clones.

TRBD1	-	TRBV3-1	TRBJ2-7	CASSQSQPGQGAYEQYF	TGTGCCAGCAGCCAAAGTCAGCCGGGACAGGGGGCATACGAGCAGTACTTC
-	-	TRBV4-1	TRBJ1-5	CASSQDPGGDQPQHF	TGCGCCAGCAGCCAAGATCCCGGGGGCGATCAGCCCCAGCATTTT
-	-	TRBV6-5	TRBJ2-5	CASSPLSSHGRYF	TGTGCCAGCAGTCCCCTTTCTTCGCACGGTCGGTACTTC
TRBD1	many	TRBV15	TRBJ1-2	CATSRERGRYGYTF	TGTGCCACCAGCAGAGAAAGGGGGCGGTATGGCTACACCTTC
-	-	TRBV25-1	TRBJ1-1	CASWWIPEAFF	TGTGCCAGCTGGTGGATTCCTGAAGCTTTCTTT
TRBD1	-	TRBV29-1	TRBJ2-3	CSLTGTISTDTQYF	TGCAGCCTGACAGGGACAATTAGCACAGATACGCAGTATTTT
TRBD1	-	TRBV7-6	TRBJ2-7	CASSATPGGGYEQYF	TGTGCCAGCAGCGCAACCCCAGGGGGTGGCTACGAGCAGTACTTC
TRBD1	-	TRBV7-9	TRBJ1-6	CASSPLRQGKVVDSPLHF	TGTGCCAGCAGCCCACTTAGACAGGGTAAAGTAGTGGATTCACCCCTCCACTTT
-	-	TRBV7-9	TRBJ2-1	CASSLAGGPQLQSSYNEQFF	TGTGCCAGCAGCTTAGCTGGAGGACCCCAATTACAAAGCTCCTACAATGAGCAGTTCTTC
-	-	TRBV6-5	TRBJ2-7	CASEPSAGNSYEQYF	TGTGCCAGCGAACCTTCTGCGGGCAACTCCTACGAGCAGTACTTC
TRBD1	few	TRBV4-3	TRBJ2-1	CASSQRDSATGFSNEQFF	TGCGCCAGCAGCCAACGTGACTCCGCGACAGGGTTTAGCAATGAGCAGTTCTTC